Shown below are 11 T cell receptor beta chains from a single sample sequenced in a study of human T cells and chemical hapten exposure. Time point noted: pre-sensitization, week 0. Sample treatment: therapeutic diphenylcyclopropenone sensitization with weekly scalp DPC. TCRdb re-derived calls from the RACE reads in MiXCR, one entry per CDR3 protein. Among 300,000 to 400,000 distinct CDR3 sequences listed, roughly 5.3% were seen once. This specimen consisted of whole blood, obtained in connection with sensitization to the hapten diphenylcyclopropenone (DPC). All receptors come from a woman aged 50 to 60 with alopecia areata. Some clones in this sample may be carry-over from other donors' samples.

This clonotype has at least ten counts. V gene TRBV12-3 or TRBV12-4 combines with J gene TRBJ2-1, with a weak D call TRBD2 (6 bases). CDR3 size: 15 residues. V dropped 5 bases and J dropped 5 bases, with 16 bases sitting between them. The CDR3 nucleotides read TGTGCCAGCAGTCCGCCGGGACTGGGGGACAATGAGCAGTTCTTC. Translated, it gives CASSPPGLGDNEQFF.

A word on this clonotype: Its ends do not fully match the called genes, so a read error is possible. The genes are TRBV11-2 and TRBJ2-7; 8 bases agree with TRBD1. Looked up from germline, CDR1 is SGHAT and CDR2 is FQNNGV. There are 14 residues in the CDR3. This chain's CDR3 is CASSFGTGGNEHYF. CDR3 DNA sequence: TGTGCCAGCAGCTTTGGGACAGGAGGGAACGAGCACTACTTC.

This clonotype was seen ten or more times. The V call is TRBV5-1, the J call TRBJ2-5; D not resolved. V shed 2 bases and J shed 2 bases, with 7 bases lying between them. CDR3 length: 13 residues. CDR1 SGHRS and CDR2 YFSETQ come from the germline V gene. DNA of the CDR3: TGCGCCAGCAGCTTCGCACAGCAAGAGACCCAGTACTTC. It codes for CASSFAQQETQYF.

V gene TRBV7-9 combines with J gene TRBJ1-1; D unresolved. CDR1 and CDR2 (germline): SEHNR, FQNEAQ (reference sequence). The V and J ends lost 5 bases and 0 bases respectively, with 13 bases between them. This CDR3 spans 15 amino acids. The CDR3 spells CASSPRRLLNTEAFF. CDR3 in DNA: TGTGCCAGCAGCCCTAGACGGCTACTGAACACTGAAGCTTTCTTT. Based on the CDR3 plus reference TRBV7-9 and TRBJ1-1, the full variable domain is DTGVSQNPRHKITKRGQNVTFRCDPISEHNRLYWYRQTLGQGPEFLTYFQNEAQLEKSRLLSDRFSAERPKGSFSTLEIQRTEQGDSAMYLCASSPRRLLNTEAFFGQGTRLTVV.

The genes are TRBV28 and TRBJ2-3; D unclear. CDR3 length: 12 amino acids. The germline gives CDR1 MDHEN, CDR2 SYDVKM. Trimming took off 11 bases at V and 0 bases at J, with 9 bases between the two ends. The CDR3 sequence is CAVGGSTDTQYF. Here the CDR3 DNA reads TGTGCCGTCGGCGGTAGCACAGATACGCAGTATTTT.

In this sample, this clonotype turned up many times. The CDR3: CASSYRQALNTEAFF. As DNA, the CDR3 is TGTGCCAGCAGCTATCGACAGGCCTTGAACACTGAAGCTTTCTTT. This rearrangement joins TRBV7-2 to TRBJ1-1, with a possible D match to TRBD1 (6 bases). Trimming removed 4 bases at V and 0 bases at J, with 12 bases between. Germline lookup yields CDR1 SGHTA and CDR2 FQGNSA. The CDR3 runs 15 residues.

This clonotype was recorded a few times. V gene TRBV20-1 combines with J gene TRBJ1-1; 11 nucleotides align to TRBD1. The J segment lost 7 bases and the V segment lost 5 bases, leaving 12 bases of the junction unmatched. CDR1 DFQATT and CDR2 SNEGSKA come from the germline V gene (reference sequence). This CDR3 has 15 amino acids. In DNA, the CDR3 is TGCAGTGCTGCTGGCTCCGGGACAGGGGGGGTTGAAGCTTTCTTT. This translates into CSAAGSGTGGVEAFF.

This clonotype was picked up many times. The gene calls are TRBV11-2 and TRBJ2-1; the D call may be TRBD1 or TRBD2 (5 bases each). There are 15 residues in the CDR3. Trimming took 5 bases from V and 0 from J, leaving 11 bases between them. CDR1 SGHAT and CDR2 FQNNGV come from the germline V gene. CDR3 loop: CASSPWGSSYNEQFF. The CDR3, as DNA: TGTGCCAGCAGCCCCTGGGGGAGCTCCTACAATGAGCAGTTCTTC. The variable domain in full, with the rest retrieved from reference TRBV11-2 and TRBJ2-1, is EAGVAQSPRYKIIEKRQSVAFWCNPISGHATLYWYQQILGQGPKLLIQFQNNGVVDDSQLPKDRFSAERLKGVDSTLKIQPAKLEDSAVYLCASSPWGSSYNEQFFGPGTRLTVL.

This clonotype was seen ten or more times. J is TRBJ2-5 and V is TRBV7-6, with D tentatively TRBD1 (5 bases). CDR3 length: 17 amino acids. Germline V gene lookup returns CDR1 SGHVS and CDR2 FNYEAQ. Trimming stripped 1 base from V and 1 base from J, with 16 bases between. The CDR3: CASSLVGQGLAQETQYF. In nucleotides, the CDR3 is TGTGCCAGCAGCTTAGTAGGTCAGGGCTTGGCCCAAGAGACCCAGTACTTC.

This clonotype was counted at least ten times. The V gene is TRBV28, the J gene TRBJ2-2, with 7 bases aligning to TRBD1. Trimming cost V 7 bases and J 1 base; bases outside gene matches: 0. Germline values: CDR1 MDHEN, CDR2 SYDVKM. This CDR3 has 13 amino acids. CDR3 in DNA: TGTGCCAGCAACAGGGGGAACACCGGGGAGCTGTTTTTT. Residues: CASNRGNTGELFF.

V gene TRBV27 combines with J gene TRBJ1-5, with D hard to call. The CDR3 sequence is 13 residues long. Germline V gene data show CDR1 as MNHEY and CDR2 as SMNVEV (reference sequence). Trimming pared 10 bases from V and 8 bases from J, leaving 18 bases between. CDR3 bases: TGTGCCACCGTGGCGGAGGGCGGAGAGCCCCAGCATTTT. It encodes CATVAEGGEPQHF.